The source of this T cell receptor beta chain is a study of T cell responses to AZD1222 COVID-19 vaccine. General study findings and limits: No day 14 peak samples; only post-peak repertoires were characterized. Spike was spanned by vaccine-associated CD4 TCRs, with dominance at 160-218 and 743-854.

V shed 7 bases, J shed 4 bases, and the junction held 6 bases outside the gene matches. The germline V gene encodes CDR1 MGHDK and CDR2 SYGVNS. The CDR3 contains 13 residues. A word on this clone: As yet, its antigen is unknown.

Here immunoSEQ multiplex PCR was the method, and the copy in TCRdb shows in-frame clones only, minus some. The sample carries approximately 130,000 clones, about 90% recorded once. The rearrangement joins TRBV25-1 to TRBJ1-1; 7 positions agree with TRBD1. The receptor was derived from an adult in good health. This material consisted of peripheral blood, taken on day 0 of AZD1222 vaccination. Here the CDR3 reads CASNEGARTEAFF. The DNA for the CDR3 is TGTGCCAGCAACGAGGGGGCGCGCACTGAAGCTTTCTTT.